The 5 T cell receptor beta chains below come from one sample, sequenced in a study of regulatory T cells in long-lasting Graves disease. Time point denoted: persistent/refractory GD, antithyroid drugs over 5 years with positive TRAb. Researchers made the TCR library from RNA that was extracted from PBMCs. The TCR beta library used iRepertoire HTBI primers with Arm-PCR amplification of CDR3. In TCRdb, the multiplex PCR reads were re-called with MiXCR into one record per CDR3 protein. The table shows almost 350,000 distinct CDR3 sequences, with less than 20% occurring only once. Sequenced material: peripheral blood mononuclear cells (PBMCs), taken when the disease was refractory, from a patient treated with antithyroid drugs. The receptor set was obtained from a female donor with Graves disease.

This clonotype has ten or more counts. The chain recombines TRBV2 with TRBJ1-4, with a possible D match to TRBD1 (5 bases). The CDR3 has 14 amino acids. Germline CDR1 reads SNHLY; CDR2 reads FYNNEI. Between the trimmed V and J ends, which lost 5 bases and 4 bases, there was a span of 11 bases. CDR3 region: CASSIGGGNEKLFF. The CDR3 nucleotides are TGTGCCAGCAGTATCGGGGGGGGTAATGAAAAACTGTTTTTT.

V gene TRBV30 combines with J gene TRBJ2-2; tentatively, D is TRBD1 (5 bases). This CDR3 has 11 amino acids. Germline values: CDR1 GTSNPN, CDR2 SVGIG (reference sequence). V was trimmed by 5 bases and J by 7 bases, leaving 8 bases between them. CDR3 amino acids: CAWAGLGELFF. CDR3 bases: TGTGCCTGGGCAGGGCTCGGGGAGCTGTTTTTT.

V and J are TRBV5-1 and TRBJ2-7, with D perhaps assigned TRBD1 or TRBD2 (5 bases each). This CDR3 has 13 amino acids. CDR1 and CDR2 from the germline V gene are SGHRS and YFSETQ. V was clipped by 3 bases and J by 2 bases, with 9 bases between them. CDR3 region: CASSWDGAYEQYF. The CDR3 nucleotides read TGCGCCAGCAGCTGGGACGGAGCCTACGAGCAGTACTTC.

CDR3 coding DNA: TGTGCCAGCGCCCGGGGGTCGAGGGGTGGCACTGAAGCTTTCTTT. It yields the protein CASARGSRGGTEAFF. J is TRBJ1-1 and V is TRBV11-3, with a weak D call TRBD1 (5 bases). CDR1 SGHNT and CDR2 YENEEA come from the germline V gene. The CDR3 has 15 amino acids. V was shortened by 8 bases and J by 4 bases, with 20 bases between the two germline ends.

This clonotype was found many times. The V call is TRBV6-1, the J call TRBJ1-1; D is perhaps TRBD1 (5 bases). Germline CDR1 and CDR2: MNHNS and SASEGT. This CDR3 region has 13 residues. V was pared by 11 bases and J by 0 bases, with 13 bases between. This chain's CDR3 is CAHGGMLNTEAFF. The CDR3 region has the DNA TGTGCCCATGGGGGGATGTTGAACACTGAAGCTTTCTTT.